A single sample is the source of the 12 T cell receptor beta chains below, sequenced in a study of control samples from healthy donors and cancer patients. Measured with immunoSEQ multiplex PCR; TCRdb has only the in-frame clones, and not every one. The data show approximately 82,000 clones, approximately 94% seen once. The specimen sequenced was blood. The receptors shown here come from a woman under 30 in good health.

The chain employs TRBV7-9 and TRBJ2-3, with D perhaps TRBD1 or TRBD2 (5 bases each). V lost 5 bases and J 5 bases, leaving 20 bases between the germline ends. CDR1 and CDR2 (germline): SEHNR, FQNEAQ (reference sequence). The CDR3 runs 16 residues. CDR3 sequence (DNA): TGTGCCAGCAGCCTCCGCTCGATGGGGGTTGGAGATACGCAGTATTTT. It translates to CASSLRSMGVGDTQYF.

The CDR3 DNA sequence: TGTGCCAGCATTGAGTTTATGGACACCGGGGAGCTGTTTTTT. Residues: CASIEFMDTGELFF. V usage is TRBV28 and J usage is TRBJ2-2, with D unclear. Germline CDR1 reads MDHEN; CDR2 reads SYDVKM. The CDR3 consists of 14 residues. Trimming stripped 7 bases from V and 3 bases from J, with 12 bases between.

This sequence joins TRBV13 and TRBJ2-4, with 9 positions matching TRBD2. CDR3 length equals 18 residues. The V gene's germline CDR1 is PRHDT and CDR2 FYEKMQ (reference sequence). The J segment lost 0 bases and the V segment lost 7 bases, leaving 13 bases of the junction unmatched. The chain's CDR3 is CASTRRGSGGLAKNIQYF. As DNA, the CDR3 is TGTGCCAGCACCCGAAGGGGTAGCGGGGGATTAGCCAAAAACATTCAGTACTTC.

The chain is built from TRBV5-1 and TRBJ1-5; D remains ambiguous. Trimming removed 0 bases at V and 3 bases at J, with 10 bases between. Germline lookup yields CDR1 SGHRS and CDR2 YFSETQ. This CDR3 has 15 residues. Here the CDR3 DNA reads TGCGCCAGCAGCTTGGAGTGGGGTAACAATCAGCCCCAGCATTTT. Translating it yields CASSLEWGNNQPQHF. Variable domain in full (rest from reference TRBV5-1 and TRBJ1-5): KAGVTQTPRYLIKTRGQQVTLSCSPISGHRSVSWYQQTPGQGLQFLFEYFSETQRNKGNFPGRFSGRQFSNSRSEMNVSTLELGDSALYLCASSLEWGNNQPQHFGDGTRLSIL.

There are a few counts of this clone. The CDR3 protein is CASSLSAALGQGSWETQYF. CDR3 nucleotide sequence: TGTGCCAGCAGCTTATCAGCTGCTCTTGGGCAGGGGTCATGGGAGACCCAGTACTTC. This sequence joins TRBV7-2 and TRBJ2-5; TRBD1 is a possible D gene (6 bases). Looked up from germline, CDR1 is SGHTA and CDR2 is FQGNSA. Trimming shortened V by 2 bases and J by 5 bases, and 27 bases separated the two germline ends. This CDR3 is 19 amino acids long.

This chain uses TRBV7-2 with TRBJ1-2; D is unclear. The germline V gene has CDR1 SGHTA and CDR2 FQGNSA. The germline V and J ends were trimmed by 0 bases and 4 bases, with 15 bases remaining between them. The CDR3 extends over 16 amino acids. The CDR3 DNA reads TGTGCCAGCAGCTTAGCCCCGGCCGCCACCTCCTATGGCTACACCTTC. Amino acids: CASSLAPAATSYGYTF.

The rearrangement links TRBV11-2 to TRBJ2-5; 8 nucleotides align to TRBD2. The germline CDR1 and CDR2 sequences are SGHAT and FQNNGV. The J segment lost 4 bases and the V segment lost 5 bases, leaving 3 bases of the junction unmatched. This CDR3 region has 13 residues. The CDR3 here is CASSPLAGETQYF. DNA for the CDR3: TGTGCCAGCAGCCCTCTAGCGGGAGAGACCCAGTACTTC.

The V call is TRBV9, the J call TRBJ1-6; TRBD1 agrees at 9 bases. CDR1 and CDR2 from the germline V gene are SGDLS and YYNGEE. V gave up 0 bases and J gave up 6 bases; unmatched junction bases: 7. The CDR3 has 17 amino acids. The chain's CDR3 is CASSVGVGTGSNSPLHF. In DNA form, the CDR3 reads TGTGCCAGCAGCGTAGGGGTGGGGACAGGGAGTAATTCACCCCTCCACTTT.

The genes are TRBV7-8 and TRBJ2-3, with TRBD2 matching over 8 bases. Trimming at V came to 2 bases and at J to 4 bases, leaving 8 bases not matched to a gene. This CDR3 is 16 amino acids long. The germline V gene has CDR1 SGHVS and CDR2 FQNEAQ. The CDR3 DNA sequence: TGTGCCAGCAGCTTAAGAGCGGGGGCCATATCAGATACGCAGTATTTT. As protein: CASSLRAGAISDTQYF.

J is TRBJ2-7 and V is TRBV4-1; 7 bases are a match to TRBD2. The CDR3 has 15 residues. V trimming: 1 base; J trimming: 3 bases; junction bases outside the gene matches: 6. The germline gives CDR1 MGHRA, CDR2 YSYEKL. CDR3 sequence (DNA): TGCGCCAGCAGCCAAGGAAGGGACTATGTCTACGAGCAGTACTTC. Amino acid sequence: CASSQGRDYVYEQYF.

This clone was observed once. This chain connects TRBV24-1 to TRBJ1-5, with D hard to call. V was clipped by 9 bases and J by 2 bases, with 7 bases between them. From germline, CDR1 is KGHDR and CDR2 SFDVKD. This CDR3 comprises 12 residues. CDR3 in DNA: TGTGCCACCGCAAGGGGCAATCAGCCCCAGCATTTT. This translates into CATARGNQPQHF.

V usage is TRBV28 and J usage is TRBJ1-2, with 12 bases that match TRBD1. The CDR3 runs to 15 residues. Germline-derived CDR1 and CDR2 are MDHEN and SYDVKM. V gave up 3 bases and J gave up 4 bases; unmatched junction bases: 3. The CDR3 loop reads CASSLGDRGLYGYTF. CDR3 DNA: TGTGCCAGCAGTTTGGGGGACAGGGGGCTCTATGGCTACACCTTC.